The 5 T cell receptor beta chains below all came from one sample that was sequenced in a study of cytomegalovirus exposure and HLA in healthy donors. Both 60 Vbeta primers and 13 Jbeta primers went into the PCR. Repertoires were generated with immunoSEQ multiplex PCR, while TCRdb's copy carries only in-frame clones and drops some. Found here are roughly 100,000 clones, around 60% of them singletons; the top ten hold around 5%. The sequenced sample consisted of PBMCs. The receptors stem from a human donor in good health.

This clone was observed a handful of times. CDR3 in amino acids: CASRGYRDYEQYF. The CDR3, as DNA: TGCGCCAGCCGGGGGTACAGAGACTACGAGCAGTACTTC. The V call is TRBV4-1, the J call TRBJ2-7; possibly TRBD2 for D (6 bases). The CDR3 is 13 residues long. CDR1 MGHRA and CDR2 YSYEKL come from the germline V gene. The V end was cut by 8 bases, the J end by 3 bases, with 14 bases between.

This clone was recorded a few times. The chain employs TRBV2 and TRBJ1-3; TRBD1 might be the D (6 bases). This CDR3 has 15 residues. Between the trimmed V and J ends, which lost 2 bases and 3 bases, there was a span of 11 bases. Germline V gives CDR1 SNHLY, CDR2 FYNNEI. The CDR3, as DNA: TGTGCCAGCAGTGAACTGGGGGCAGGTGGAAACACCATATATTTT. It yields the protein CASSELGAGGNTIYF.

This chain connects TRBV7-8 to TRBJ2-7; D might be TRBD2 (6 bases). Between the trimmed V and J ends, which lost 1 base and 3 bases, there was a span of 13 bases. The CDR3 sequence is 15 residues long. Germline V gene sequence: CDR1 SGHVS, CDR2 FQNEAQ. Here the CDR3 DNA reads TGTGCCAGCAGCTTAGGAGGGTCCGGGGGCTACGAGCAGTACTTC. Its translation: CASSLGGSGGYEQYF.

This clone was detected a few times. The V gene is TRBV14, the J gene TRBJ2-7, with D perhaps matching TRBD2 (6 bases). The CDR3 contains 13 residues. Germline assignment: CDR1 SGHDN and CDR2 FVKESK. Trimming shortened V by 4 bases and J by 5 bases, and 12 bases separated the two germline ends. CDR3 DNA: TGTGCCAGCAGCCCGGGACTCCTCAACGAGCAGTACTTC. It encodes CASSPGLLNEQYF.

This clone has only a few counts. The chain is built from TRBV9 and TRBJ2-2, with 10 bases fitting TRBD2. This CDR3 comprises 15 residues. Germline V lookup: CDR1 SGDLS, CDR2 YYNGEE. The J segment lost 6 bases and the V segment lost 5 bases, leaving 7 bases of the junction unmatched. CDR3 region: CASRGAGGPAGELFF. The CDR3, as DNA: TGTGCCAGCAGAGGAGCGGGAGGGCCGGCCGGGGAGCTGTTTTTT.